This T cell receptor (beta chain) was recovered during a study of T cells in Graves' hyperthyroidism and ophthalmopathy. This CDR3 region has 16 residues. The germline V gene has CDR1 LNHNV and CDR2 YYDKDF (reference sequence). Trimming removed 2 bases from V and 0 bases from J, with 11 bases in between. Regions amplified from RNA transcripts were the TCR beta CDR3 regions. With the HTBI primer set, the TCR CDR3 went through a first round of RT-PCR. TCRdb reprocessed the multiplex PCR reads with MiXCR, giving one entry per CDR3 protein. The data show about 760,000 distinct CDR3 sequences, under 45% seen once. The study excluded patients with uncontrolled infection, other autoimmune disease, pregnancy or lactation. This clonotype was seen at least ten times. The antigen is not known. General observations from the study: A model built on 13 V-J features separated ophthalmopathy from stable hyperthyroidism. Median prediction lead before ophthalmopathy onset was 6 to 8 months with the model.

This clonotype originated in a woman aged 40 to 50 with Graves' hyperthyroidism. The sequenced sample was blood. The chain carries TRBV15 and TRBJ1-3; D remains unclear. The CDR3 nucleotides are TGTGCCACCAGCAGAACCGGACCGTTCTCTGGAAACACCATATATTTT. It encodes CATSRTGPFSGNTIYF.